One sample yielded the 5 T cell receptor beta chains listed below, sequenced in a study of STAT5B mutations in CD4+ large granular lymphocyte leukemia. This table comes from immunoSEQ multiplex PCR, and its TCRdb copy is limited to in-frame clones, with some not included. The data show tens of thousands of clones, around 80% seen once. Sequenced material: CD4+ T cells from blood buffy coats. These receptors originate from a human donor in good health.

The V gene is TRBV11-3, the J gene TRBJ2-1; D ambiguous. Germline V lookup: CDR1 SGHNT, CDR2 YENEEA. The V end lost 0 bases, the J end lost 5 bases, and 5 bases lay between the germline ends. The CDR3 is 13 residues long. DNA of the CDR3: TGTGCCAGCAGCTTAGATGGGGACAATGAGCAGTTCTTC. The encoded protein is CASSLDGDNEQFF.

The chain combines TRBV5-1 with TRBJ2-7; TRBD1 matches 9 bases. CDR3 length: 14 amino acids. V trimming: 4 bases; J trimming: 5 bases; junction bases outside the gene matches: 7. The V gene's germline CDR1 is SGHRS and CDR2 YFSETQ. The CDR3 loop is CASSTGQGIHEQYF. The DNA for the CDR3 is TGCGCCAGCAGCACGGGACAGGGTATACACGAGCAGTACTTC.

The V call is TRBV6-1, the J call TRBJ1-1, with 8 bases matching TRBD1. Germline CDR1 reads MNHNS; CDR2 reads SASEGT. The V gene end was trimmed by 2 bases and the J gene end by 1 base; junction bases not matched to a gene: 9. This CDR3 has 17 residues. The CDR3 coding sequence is TGTGCCAGCAGTGAATCCGGACAGGGATGGGAGAACACTGAAGCTTTCTTT. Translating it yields CASSESGQGWENTEAFF.

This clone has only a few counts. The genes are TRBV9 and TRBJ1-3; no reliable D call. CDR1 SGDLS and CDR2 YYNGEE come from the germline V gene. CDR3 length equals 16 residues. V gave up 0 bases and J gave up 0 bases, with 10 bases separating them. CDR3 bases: TGTGCCAGCAGCGTAGAGCCAGGCATCTCTGGAAACACCATATATTTT. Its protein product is CASSVEPGISGNTIYF.

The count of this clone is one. CDR3 region: CASSEDSGTKNIQYF. CDR3 DNA sequence: TGTGCCAGCAGCGAAGATAGTGGGACCAAAAACATTCAGTACTTC. The chain joins TRBV27 to TRBJ2-4; D ambiguous. Between the trimmed V and J ends, which lost 6 bases and 2 bases, there was a span of 14 bases. Germline lookup yields CDR1 MNHEY and CDR2 SMNVEV (reference sequence). The CDR3 is 15 residues long.